The following is a T cell receptor (beta chain) sequence with its context. Its target is unknown. The CDR3 has 13 amino acids. From germline, CDR1 is SQVTM and CDR2 ANQGSEA. V was clipped by 4 bases and J by 0 bases, with 10 bases between them. The assay was immunoSEQ multiplex PCR, and TCRdb's table has in-frame clones only and misses some. In the table there are roughly 120,000 clones, approximately 84% of which are singletons. This entry comes from a study of T cell responses to AZD1222 COVID-19 vaccine. Study results and limitations: Vaccine-associated CD4 TCRs spanned spike, dominant at 160-218 and 743-854.

The material was peripheral blood, obtained on day 0 of AZD1222 vaccination. The receptor was isolated from an adult in good health. V gene TRBV29-1 combines with J gene TRBJ2-7; D remains ambiguous. CDR3 residues: CSVGSRSSYEQYF. CDR3 bases: TGCAGCGTTGGGTCCAGGAGCTCCTACGAGCAGTACTTC.